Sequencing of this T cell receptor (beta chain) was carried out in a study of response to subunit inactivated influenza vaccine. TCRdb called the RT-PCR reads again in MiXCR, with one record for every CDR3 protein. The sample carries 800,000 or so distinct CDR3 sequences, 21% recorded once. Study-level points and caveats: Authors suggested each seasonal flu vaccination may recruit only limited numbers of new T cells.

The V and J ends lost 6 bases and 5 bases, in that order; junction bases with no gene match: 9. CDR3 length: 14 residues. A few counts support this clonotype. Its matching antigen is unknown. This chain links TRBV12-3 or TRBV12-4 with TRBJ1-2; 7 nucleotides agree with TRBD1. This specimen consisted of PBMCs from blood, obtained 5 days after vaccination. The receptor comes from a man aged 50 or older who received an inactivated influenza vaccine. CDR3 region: CASRGQGVSYGYTF. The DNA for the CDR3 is TGTGCCAGCAGGGGGCAGGGGGTGTCTTATGGCTACACCTTC.